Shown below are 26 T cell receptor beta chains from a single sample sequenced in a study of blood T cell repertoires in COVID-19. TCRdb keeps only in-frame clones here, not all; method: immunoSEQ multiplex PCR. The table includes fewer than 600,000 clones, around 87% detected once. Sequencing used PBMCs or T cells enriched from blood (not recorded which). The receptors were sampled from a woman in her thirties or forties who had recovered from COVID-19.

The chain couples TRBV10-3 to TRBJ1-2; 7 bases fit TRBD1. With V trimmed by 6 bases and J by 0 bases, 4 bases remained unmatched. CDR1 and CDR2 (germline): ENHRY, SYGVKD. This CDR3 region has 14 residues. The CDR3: CAIRPGQTNYGYTF. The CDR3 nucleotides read TGTGCCATCAGGCCGGGACAGACTAACTATGGCTACACCTTC.

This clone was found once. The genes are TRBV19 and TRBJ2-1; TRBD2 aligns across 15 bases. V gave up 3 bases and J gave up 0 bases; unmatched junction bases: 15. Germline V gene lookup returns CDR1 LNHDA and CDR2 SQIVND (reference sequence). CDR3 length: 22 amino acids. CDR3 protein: CASSIGLAGGPTAPSSYNEQFF. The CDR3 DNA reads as TGTGCCAGTAGTATTGGACTAGCGGGAGGGCCGACAGCCCCTAGCTCCTACAATGAGCAGTTCTTC.

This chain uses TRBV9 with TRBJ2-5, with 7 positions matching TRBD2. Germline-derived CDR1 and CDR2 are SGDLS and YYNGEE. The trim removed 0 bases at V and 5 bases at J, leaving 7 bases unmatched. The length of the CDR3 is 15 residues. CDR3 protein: CASSVDSGGVETQYF. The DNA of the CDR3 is TGTGCCAGCAGCGTAGATTCGGGGGGAGTTGAGACCCAGTACTTC.

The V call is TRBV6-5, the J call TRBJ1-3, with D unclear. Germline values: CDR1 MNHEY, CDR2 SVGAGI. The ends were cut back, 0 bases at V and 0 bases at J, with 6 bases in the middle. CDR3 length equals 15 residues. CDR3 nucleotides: TGTGCCAGCAGTTACTCGAGCCTCTCTGGAAACACCATATATTTT. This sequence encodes CASSYSSLSGNTIYF.

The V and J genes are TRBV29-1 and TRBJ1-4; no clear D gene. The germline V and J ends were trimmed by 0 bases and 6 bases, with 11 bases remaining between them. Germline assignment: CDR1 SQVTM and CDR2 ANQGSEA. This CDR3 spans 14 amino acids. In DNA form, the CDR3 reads TGCAGCGTTGAAGATACGGGTACGGATGAAAAACTGTTTTTT. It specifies CSVEDTGTDEKLFF.

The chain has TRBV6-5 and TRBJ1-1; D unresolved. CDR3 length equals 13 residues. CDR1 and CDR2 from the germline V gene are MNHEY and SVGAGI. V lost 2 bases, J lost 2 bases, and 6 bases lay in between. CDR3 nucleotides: TGTGCCAGCAGTTACCGGGGAAACACTGAAGCTTTCTTT. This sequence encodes CASSYRGNTEAFF.

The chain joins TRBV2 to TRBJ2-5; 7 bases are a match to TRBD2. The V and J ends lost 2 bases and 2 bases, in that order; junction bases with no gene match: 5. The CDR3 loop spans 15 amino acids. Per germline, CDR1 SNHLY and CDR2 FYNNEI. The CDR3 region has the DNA TGTGCCAGCAGTGAAATGGGACTAACACAAGAGACCCAGTACTTC. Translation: CASSEMGLTQETQYF.

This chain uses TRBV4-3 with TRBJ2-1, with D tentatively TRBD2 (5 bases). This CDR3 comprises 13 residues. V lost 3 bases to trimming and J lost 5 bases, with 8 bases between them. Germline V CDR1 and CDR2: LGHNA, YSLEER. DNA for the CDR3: TGCGCCAGCAGCCAGCGACTAAACAATGAGCAGTTCTTC. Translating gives CASSQRLNNEQFF.

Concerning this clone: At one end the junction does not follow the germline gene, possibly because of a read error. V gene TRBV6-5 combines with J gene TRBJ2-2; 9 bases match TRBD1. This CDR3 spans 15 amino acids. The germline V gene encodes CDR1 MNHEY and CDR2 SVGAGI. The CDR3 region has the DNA TGTGCCAGCAGCTTAACAGGGGGCAACACCGGGGAGCTGTTCTTT. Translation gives CASSLTGGNTGELFF.

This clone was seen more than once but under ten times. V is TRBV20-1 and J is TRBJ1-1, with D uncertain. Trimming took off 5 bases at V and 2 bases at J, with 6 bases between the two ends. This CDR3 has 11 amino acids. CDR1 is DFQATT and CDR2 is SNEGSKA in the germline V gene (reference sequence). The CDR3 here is CSASTNTEAFF. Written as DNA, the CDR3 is TGCAGTGCTTCGACTAACACTGAAGCTTTCTTT.

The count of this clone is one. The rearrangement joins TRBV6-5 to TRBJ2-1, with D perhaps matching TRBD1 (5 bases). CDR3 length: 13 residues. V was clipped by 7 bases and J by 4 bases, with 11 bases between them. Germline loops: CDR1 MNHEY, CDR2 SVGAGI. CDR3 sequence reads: CASTIDSYNEQFF. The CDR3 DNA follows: TGTGCCAGCACGATCGACAGTTACAATGAGCAGTTCTTC.

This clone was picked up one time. DNA of the CDR3: TGTGCCAGTAGTGCGGGGACAGGCTCCTACAATGAGCAGTTCTTC. Amino acids: CASSAGTGSYNEQFF. V and J are TRBV19 and TRBJ2-1; 8 positions agree with TRBD1. Unmatched junction bases numbered 3, after V lost 5 bases and J lost 0 bases. There are 15 residues in the CDR3. Per the germline V gene, CDR1 is LNHDA and CDR2 is SQIVND (reference sequence).

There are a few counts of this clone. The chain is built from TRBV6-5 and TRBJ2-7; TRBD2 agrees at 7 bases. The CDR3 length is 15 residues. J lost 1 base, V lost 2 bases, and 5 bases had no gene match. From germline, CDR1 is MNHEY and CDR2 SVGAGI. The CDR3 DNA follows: TGTGCCAGCAGTTACGGCCCTAGCGGTTCCTACGAGCAGTACTTC. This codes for CASSYGPSGSYEQYF.

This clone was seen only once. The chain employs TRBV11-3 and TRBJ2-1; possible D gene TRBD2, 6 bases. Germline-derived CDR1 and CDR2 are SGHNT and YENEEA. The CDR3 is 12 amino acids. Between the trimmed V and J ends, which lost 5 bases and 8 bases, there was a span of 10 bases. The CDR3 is CASSALADEQFF. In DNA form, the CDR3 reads TGTGCCAGCAGCGCACTAGCAGATGAGCAGTTCTTC.

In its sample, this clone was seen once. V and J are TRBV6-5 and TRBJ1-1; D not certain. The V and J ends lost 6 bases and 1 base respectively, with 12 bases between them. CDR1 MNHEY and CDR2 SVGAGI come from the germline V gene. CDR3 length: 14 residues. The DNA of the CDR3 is TGTGCCAGCAGCCCCGTGCGTCAGAACACTGAAGCTTTCTTT. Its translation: CASSPVRQNTEAFF.

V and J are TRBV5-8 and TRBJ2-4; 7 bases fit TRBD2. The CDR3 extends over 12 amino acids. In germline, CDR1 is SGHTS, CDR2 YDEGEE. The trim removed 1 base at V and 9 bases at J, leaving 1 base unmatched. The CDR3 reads CASSLWEGIQYF. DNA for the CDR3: TGTGCCAGCAGCTTGTGGGAGGGCATTCAGTACTTC.

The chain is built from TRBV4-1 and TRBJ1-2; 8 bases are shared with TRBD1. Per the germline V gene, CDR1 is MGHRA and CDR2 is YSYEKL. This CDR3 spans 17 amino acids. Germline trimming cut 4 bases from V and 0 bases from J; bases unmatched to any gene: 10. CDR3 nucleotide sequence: TGCGCCAGCAGCCGCCTTTTGTGGGACAGGACTAACTATGGCTACACCTTC. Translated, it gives CASSRLLWDRTNYGYTF.

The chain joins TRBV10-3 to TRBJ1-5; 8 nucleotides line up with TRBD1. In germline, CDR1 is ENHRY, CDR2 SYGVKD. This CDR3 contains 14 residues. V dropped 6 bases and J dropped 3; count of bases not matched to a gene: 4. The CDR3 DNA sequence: TGTGCCATCAGCTCGGACAGGGACAATCAGCCCCAGCATTTT. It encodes CAISSDRDNQPQHF.

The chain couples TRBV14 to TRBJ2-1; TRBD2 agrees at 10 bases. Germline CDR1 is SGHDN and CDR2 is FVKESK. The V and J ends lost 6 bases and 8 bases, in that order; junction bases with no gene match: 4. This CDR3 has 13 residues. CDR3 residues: CASRSSGSYEQFF. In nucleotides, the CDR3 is TGTGCCAGCAGGTCTAGCGGGAGCTATGAGCAGTTCTTC.

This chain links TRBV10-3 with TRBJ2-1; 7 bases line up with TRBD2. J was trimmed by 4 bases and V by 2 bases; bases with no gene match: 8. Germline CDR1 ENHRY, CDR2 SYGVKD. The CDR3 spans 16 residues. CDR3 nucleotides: TGTGCCATCAGTGAGATACCTAGCGGAGCTTACAATGAGCAGTTCTTC. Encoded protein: CAISEIPSGAYNEQFF.

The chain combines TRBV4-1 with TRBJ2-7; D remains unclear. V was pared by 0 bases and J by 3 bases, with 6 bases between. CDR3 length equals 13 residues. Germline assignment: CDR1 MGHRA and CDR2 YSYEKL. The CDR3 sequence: CASSQEGNYEQYF. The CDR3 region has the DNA TGCGCCAGCAGCCAAGAGGGCAACTACGAGCAGTACTTC.

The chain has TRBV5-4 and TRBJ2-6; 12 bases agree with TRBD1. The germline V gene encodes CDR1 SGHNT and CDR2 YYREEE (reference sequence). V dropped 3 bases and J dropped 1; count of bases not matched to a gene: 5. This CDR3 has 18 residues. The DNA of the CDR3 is TGTGCCAGCAGCTCCGGGACAGGGGGCTTTTCTGGGGCCAACGTCCTGACTTTC. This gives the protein CASSSGTGGFSGANVLTF. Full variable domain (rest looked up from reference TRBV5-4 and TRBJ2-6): ETGVTQSPTHLIKTRGQQVTLRCSSQSGHNTVSWYQQALGQGPQFIFQYYREEENGRGNFPPRFSGLQFPNYSSELNVNALELDDSALYLCASSSGTGGFSGANVLTFGAGSRLTVL.

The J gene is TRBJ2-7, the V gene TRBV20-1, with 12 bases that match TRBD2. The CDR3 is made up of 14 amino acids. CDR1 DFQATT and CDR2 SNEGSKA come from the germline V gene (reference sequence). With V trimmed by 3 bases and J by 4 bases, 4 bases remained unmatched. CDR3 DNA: TGCAGTGCTAGTCGGACTAGCGGGATGTACGAGCAGTACTTC. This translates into CSASRTSGMYEQYF.

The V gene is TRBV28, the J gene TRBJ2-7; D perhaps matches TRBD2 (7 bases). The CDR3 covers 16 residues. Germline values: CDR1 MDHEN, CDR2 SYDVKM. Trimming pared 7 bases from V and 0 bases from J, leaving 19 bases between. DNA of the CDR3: TGTGCCAGCATCCCATCCGGGGGGCCTGGCTCCTACGAGCAGTACTTC. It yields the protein CASIPSGGPGSYEQYF.

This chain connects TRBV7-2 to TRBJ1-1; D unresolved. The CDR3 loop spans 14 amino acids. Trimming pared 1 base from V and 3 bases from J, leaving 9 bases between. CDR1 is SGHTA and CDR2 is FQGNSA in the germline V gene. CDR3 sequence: CASSLVFRDTEAFF. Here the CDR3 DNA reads TGTGCCAGCAGCTTAGTTTTCCGGGACACTGAAGCTTTCTTT.

CDR3 amino acids: CASSGTSGRRWEQYF. The DNA for the CDR3 is TGTGCCAGCAGCGGGACTAGCGGGAGGAGATGGGAGCAGTACTTC. The chain has TRBV6-5 and TRBJ2-7, with 15 positions matching TRBD2. Trimming at V came to 6 bases and at J to 7 bases, leaving 7 bases not matched to a gene. Germline CDR1 is MNHEY and CDR2 is SVGAGI. The CDR3 is 15 amino acids.